The TCR beta chain under discussion was sequenced for a study of T cell repertoires in cytomegalovirus infection. TCRdb itself ran the reads through MiXCR, one entry per CDR3 protein. The sample holds around 710,000 distinct CDR3 sequences, about 29% seen once. This clonotype was recorded a few times. What it recognizes is unknown. V shed 0 bases and J shed 1 base, with 14 bases lying between them. CDR1 is LGHNA and CDR2 is YSLEER in the germline V gene. CDR3 length: 17 residues. This TCR was sampled from a human donor in good health (CMV status not recorded). Some clones in this sample may be carry-over from other donors' samples. Sequences were derived from cultured CD8+ T cells from PBMCs, sampled from culture after CMV antigen stimulation. V and J are TRBV4-3 and TRBJ2-3, with D uncertain. In nucleotides, the CDR3 is TGCGCCAGCAGCCAAGACCAGACAAGGAGCCGCACAGATACGCAGTATTTT. Its translation is CASSQDQTRSRTDTQYF.